This T cell receptor (beta chain) was recorded in a study of response to subunit inactivated influenza vaccine. TCRdb re-called the RT-PCR reads with MiXCR, one entry per CDR3 protein. The table has over 150,000 distinct CDR3 sequences, around a tenth seen once; the top ten hold under 13%. Study-level results: Few additional T cells are recruited per seasonal influenza vaccination, authors suggested.

Note on this clonotype: Its specificity is unknown.

This CDR3 region has 16 residues. The germline CDR1 and CDR2 sequences are SNHLY and FYNNEI. Trimming removed 2 bases at V and 4 bases at J, with 15 bases between. This chain joins TRBV2 and TRBJ2-1; no definite D call. This sequence was found in a man aged 45-65 years who received an inactivated influenza vaccine. Sample: non-naive T cells sorted from PBMCs, taken on the day of vaccination. CDR3 sequence: CASSELKITSYNEQFF. In DNA form, the CDR3 reads TGTGCCAGCAGTGAATTAAAGATTACCTCGTACAATGAGCAGTTCTTC.